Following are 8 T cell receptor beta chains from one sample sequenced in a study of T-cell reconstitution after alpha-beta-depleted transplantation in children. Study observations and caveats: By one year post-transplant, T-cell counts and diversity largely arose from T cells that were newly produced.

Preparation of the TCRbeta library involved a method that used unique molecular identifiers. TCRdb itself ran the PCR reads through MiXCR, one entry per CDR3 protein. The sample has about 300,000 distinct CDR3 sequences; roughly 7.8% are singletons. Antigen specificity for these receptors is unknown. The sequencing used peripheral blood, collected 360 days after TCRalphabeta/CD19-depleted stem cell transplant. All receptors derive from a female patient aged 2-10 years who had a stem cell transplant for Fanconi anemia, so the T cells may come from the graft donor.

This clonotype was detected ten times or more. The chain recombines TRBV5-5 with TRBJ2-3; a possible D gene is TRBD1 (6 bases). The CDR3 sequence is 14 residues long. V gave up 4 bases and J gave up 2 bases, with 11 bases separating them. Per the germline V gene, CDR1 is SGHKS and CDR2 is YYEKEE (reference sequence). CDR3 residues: CASSLPGATDTQYF. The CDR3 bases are TGTGCCAGCAGCCTGCCAGGGGCCACAGATACGCAGTATTTT.

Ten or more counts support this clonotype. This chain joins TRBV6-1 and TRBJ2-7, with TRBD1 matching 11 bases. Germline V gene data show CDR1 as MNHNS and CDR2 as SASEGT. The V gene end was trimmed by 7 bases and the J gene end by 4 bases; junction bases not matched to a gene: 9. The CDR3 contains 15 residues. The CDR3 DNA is TGTGCCAGCAAAAACGCCGGGACAGGGGGTTACGAGCAGTACGTC. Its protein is CASKNAGTGGYEQYV.

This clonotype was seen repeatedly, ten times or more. CDR3 bases: TGTGCCAGCAGCTTTATAGAGACAGAGAACACTGAAGCTTTCTTT. Amino acid sequence: CASSFIETENTEAFF. J is TRBJ1-1 and V is TRBV5-6; D possibly corresponds to TRBD1 (5 bases). Germline CDR1 SGHDT, CDR2 YYEEEE. This CDR3 has 15 amino acids. Trimming removed 2 bases from V and 1 base from J, with 12 bases in between. Supplemented by reference TRBV5-6 and TRBJ1-1, the full variable domain reads DAGVTQSPTHLIKTRGQQVTLRCSPKSGHDTVSWYQQALGQGPQFIFQYYEEEERQRGNFPDRFSGHQFPNYSSELNVNALLLGDSALYLCASSFIETENTEAFFGQGTRLTVV.

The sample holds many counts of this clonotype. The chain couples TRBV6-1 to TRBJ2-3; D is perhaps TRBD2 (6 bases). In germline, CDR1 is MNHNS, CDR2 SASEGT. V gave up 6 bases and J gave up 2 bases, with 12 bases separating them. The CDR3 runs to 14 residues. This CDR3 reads CASSRDSNTDTQYF. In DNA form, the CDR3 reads TGTGCCAGCAGCCGGGACTCCAACACAGATACGCAGTATTTT.

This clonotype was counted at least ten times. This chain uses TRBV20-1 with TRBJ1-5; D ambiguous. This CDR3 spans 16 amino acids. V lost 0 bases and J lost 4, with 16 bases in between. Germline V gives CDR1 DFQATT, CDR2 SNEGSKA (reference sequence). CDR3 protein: CSARDLTRRGNQPQHF. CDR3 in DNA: TGCAGTGCTAGAGATCTTACCAGACGGGGAAATCAGCCCCAGCATTTT.

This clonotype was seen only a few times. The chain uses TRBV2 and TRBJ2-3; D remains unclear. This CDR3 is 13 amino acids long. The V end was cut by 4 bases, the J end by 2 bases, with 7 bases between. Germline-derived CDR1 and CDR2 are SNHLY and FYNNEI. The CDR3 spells CASSADITDTQYF. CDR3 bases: TGTGCCAGCAGTGCCGATATCACAGATACGCAGTATTTT.

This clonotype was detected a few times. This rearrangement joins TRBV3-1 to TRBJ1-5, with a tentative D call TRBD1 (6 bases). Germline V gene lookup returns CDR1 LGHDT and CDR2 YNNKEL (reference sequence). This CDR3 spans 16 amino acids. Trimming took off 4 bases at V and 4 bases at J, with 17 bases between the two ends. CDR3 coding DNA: TGTGCCAGCAGCCCGATGTGGGCAGGGGTGAATCAGCCCCAGCATTTT. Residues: CASSPMWAGVNQPQHF. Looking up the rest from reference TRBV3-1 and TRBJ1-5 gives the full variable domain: DTAVSQTPKYLVTQMGNDKSIKCEQNLGHDTMYWYKQDSKKFLKIMFSYNNKELIINETVPNRFSPKSPDKAHLNLHINSLELGDSAVYFCASSPMWAGVNQPQHFGDGTRLSIL.

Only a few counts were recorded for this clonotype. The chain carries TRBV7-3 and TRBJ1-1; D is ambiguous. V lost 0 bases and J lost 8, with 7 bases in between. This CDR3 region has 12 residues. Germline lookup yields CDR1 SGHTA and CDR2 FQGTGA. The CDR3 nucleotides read TGTGCCAGCAGCTTAACTGGCAGGGAAGCTTTCTTT. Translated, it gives CASSLTGREAFF.